Listed here are 26 T cell receptor beta chains from one sample, sequenced in a study of STAT5B mutations in CD4+ large granular lymphocyte leukemia. Generated by immunoSEQ multiplex PCR, the TCRdb table keeps only in-frame clones and is missing some. Among tens of thousands of clones listed, 70% to 90% were seen once. Sequenced: CD4+ T cells from blood buffy coats. These receptors were obtained from a human donor in good health.

This rearrangement joins TRBV11-3 to TRBJ2-1; 10 positions match TRBD2. The CDR3 length is 17 residues. Trimming at V came to 1 base and at J to 6 bases, leaving 9 bases not matched to a gene. Germline CDR1 and CDR2: SGHNT and YENEEA. CDR3 region: CASSLGGLAGVTNEQFF. Here the CDR3 DNA reads TGTGCCAGCAGCTTAGGAGGGCTAGCGGGAGTAACCAATGAGCAGTTCTTC.

This clone turned up a few times. The chain recombines TRBV7-6 with TRBJ2-7; TRBD2 aligns across 9 bases. This CDR3 region has 15 residues. The V gene's germline CDR1 is SGHVS and CDR2 FNYEAQ. V lost 5 bases to trimming and J lost 4 bases; unmatched junction nucleotides: 9. Here the CDR3 reads CASSPRAGGPYEQYF. The CDR3 DNA sequence: TGTGCCAGCAGCCCTCGGGCGGGAGGGCCATACGAGCAGTACTTC. The complete variable domain, with remaining parts taken from reference TRBV7-6 and TRBJ2-7, reads GAGVSQSPRYKVTKRGQDVALRCDPISGHVSLYWYRQALGQGPEFLTYFNYEAQQDKSGLPNDRFSAERPEGSISTLTIQRTEQRDSAMYRCASSPRAGGPYEQYFGPGTRLTVT.

This sequence joins TRBV7-9 and TRBJ1-1; 8 bases are a match to TRBD1. The CDR3 covers 16 residues. Germline trimming cut 5 bases from V and 0 bases from J; bases unmatched to any gene: 8. Germline assignment: CDR1 SEHNR and CDR2 FQNEAQ (reference sequence). CDR3 protein: CASSHSDRGLNTEAFF. In DNA, the CDR3 is TGTGCCAGCAGCCATTCCGACAGGGGACTGAACACTGAAGCTTTCTTT. The whole variable domain, remainder taken from reference TRBV7-9 and TRBJ1-1, is DTGVSQNPRHKITKRGQNVTFRCDPISEHNRLYWYRQTLGQGPEFLTYFQNEAQLEKSRLLSDRFSAERPKGSFSTLEIQRTEQGDSAMYLCASSHSDRGLNTEAFFGQGTRLTVV.

The chain joins TRBV5-5 to TRBJ2-3; 7 bases are shared with TRBD2. Looked up from germline, CDR1 is SGHKS and CDR2 is YYEKEE (reference sequence). The CDR3 covers 15 residues. V lost 3 bases, J lost 0 bases, and 4 bases stayed unmatched. CDR3 sequence: CASSSPSGSTDTQYF. The CDR3 DNA sequence: TGTGCCAGCAGCTCTCCTAGCGGTAGCACAGATACGCAGTATTTT.

Note on this clone: This sample includes further DNA sequences coding for the same CDR3. The chain combines TRBV7-2 with TRBJ1-2; unclear D gene. Germline lookup yields CDR1 SGHTA and CDR2 FQGNSA. V was pared by 5 bases and J by 4 bases, with 8 bases between. The CDR3 runs to 12 residues. The CDR3 sequence: CASSHSSYGYTF. CDR3 DNA: TGTGCCAGCAGCCACAGTAGCTATGGCTACACCTTC.

J is TRBJ2-2 and V is TRBV5-4; D may be TRBD2 (7 bases). This CDR3 contains 18 residues. Trimming left V 4 bases short and J 1 base short, with 20 bases between. Germline CDR1 and CDR2: SGHNT and YYREEE (reference sequence). CDR3 in amino acids: CASSAYSGAQGNTGELFF. The CDR3 DNA is TGTGCCAGCAGCGCTTACAGCGGGGCACAGGGGAACACCGGGGAGCTGTTTTTT.

J is TRBJ2-1 and V is TRBV4-1; 14 nucleotides agree with TRBD2. From germline, CDR1 is MGHRA and CDR2 YSYEKL. The length of the CDR3 is 19 residues. The V segment lost 3 bases and the J segment 8 bases; nucleotides outside the gene matches: 15. CDR3 coding DNA: TGCGCCAGCAGCCAGTCGGGACTAGCGGGAGAGTATGGTTTACATGAGCAGTTCTTC. It specifies CASSQSGLAGEYGLHEQFF.

J is TRBJ1-5 and V is TRBV19; D possibly corresponds to TRBD1 (5 bases). Trimming took 4 bases from V and 0 from J, leaving 10 bases between them. Germline CDR1 reads LNHDA; CDR2 reads SQIVND (reference sequence). This CDR3 is 15 amino acids long. CDR3 amino acids: CASSTGLFSNQPQHF. DNA for the CDR3: TGTGCCAGTAGTACGGGACTGTTTAGCAATCAGCCCCAGCATTTT.

This clone was counted a single time. The rearrangement uses TRBV28 and TRBJ2-3, with 12 bases matching TRBD2. The CDR3 sequence is 17 residues long. Germline CDR1 MDHEN, CDR2 SYDVKM. Losses at the gene ends were 5 bases for V and 2 bases for J; bases not matched to a gene: 8. DNA for the CDR3: TGTGCCAGCAGTACCCTCACTAGCGGGAGGCCCACAGATACGCAGTATTTT. This translates into CASSTLTSGRPTDTQYF.

This chain joins TRBV18 and TRBJ2-1; 14 bases align to TRBD2. After removal of 3 bases from V and 1 base from J, the junction contained 8 bases not matched to a gene. The length of the CDR3 is 19 residues. Germline values: CDR1 KGHSH, CDR2 LQKENI. The chain's CDR3 is CASSPRTSGRRSSYNEQFF. The CDR3 nucleotides are TGTGCCAGCTCACCCAGGACTAGCGGGAGGAGGTCTTCCTACAATGAGCAGTTCTTC.

This chain uses TRBV19 with TRBJ1-2; D is possibly TRBD1 (5 bases). The CDR3 totals 15 residues. V dropped 0 bases and J dropped 4 bases, with 12 bases sitting between them. Germline V lookup: CDR1 LNHDA, CDR2 SQIVND (reference sequence). Here the CDR3 reads CASSIDQEGPYGYTF. The CDR3, as DNA: TGTGCCAGTAGTATAGATCAGGAGGGACCCTATGGCTACACCTTC. Full variable domain (missing parts from reference TRBV19 and TRBJ1-2): DGGITQSPKYLFRKEGQNVTLSCEQNLNHDAMYWYRQDPGQGLRLIYYSQIVNDFQKGDIAEGYSVSREKKESFPLTVTSAQKNPTAFYLCASSIDQEGPYGYTFGSGTRLTVV.

The chain carries TRBV5-6 and TRBJ2-7; either TRBD1 or TRBD2 may fit D (5 bases each). This CDR3 region has 13 residues. Trimming pared 3 bases from V and 4 bases from J, leaving 11 bases between. The germline V gene encodes CDR1 SGHDT and CDR2 YYEEEE. Written as DNA, the CDR3 is TGTGCCAGCAGCTCCGGGACCGAGTACGAGCAGTACTTC. Protein: CASSSGTEYEQYF.

This clone was observed a single time. This chain joins TRBV18 and TRBJ1-2; 7 bases agree with TRBD1. V shed 2 bases, J shed 3 bases, and the junction held 3 bases outside the gene matches. The CDR3 consists of 14 residues. Germline values: CDR1 KGHSH, CDR2 LQKENI. In nucleotides, the CDR3 is TGTGCCAGCTCACCAGAGACAGGGCACTATGGCTACACCTTC. Protein sequence: CASSPETGHYGYTF.

The V call is TRBV5-1, the J call TRBJ2-1, with unresolved D. The CDR3 has 15 residues. Germline CDR1 is SGHRS and CDR2 is YFSETQ. The ends were cut back, 0 bases at V and 4 bases at J, with 11 bases in the middle. CDR3 in amino acids: CASSLEGGRYNEQFF. Written as DNA, the CDR3 is TGCGCCAGCAGCTTGGAAGGCGGTCGATACAATGAGCAGTTCTTC.

V gene TRBV28 combines with J gene TRBJ1-1; D is unclear. V lost 4 bases and J lost 12, with 15 bases in between. Germline V gives CDR1 MDHEN, CDR2 SYDVKM. The CDR3 extends over 12 amino acids. In DNA form, the CDR3 reads TGTGCCAGCAGTTCCGGATCCACCCTAACTTTCTTT. It is translated as CASSSGSTLTFF.

The gene calls are TRBV6-1 and TRBJ1-2; 9 bases align to TRBD1. V was pared by 5 bases and J by 7 bases, with 8 bases of the junction left unmatched. The CDR3 totals 14 residues. Per the germline V gene, CDR1 is MNHNS and CDR2 is SASEGT. The CDR3 DNA follows: TGTGCCAGCAGTTCCACGGGACAGGGAGGTGGCTACACCTTC. It yields the protein CASSSTGQGGGYTF.

This chain uses TRBV11-2 with TRBJ2-2, with D tentatively TRBD2 (6 bases). CDR3 length equals 16 residues. The ends were cut back, 5 bases at V and 6 bases at J, with 19 bases in the middle. The germline CDR1 and CDR2 sequences are SGHAT and FQNNGV. CDR3 protein: CASSPKLAGGAGELFF. The CDR3 region has the DNA TGTGCCAGCAGCCCCAAGCTCGCCGGAGGGGCCGGGGAGCTGTTTTTT.

The chain employs TRBV9 and TRBJ2-2; a weak D match, TRBD1 (6 bases). There are 13 residues in the CDR3. V was shortened by 1 base and J by 5 bases, with 6 bases between the two germline ends. Germline assignment: CDR1 SGDLS and CDR2 YYNGEE. Here the CDR3 DNA reads TGTGCCAGCAGCGTACAGGGGACCGGGGAGCTGTTTTTT. Encoded protein: CASSVQGTGELFF.

V is TRBV7-6 and J is TRBJ2-5; possible D gene TRBD1, 6 bases. The J call may be incorrect, as the DNA end agrees better with TRBJ2-7. The germline CDR1 and CDR2 sequences are SGHVS and FNYEAQ. This CDR3 contains 13 residues. In nucleotides, the CDR3 is TGTGCCAGCAGTCCCGGGACAAGTTACGAGCAGTACTTC. It specifies CASSPGTSYEQYF.

The chain uses TRBV6-6 and TRBJ2-2; D gene ambiguous. Germline V gene sequence: CDR1 MNHNY, CDR2 SVGAGI (reference sequence). V was pared by 9 bases and J by 9 bases, with 23 bases between. This CDR3 is 15 amino acids long. The CDR3 protein is CASGEGGLGNRELFF. CDR3 in DNA: TGTGCCAGTGGGGAAGGCGGCCTAGGAAATAGGGAGCTGTTTTTT.

This chain joins TRBV2 and TRBJ2-2; TRBD2 might be the D (5 bases). The CDR3 is 13 residues long. V was cut by 6 bases and J by 6 bases, with 11 bases left in between. The germline V gene has CDR1 SNHLY and CDR2 FYNNEI. Here the CDR3 reads CASRNRTAGELFF. The CDR3 nucleotides read TGTGCCAGCAGAAATAGGACTGCCGGGGAGCTGTTTTTT.

J is TRBJ1-1 and V is TRBV13; D gene uncertain. In germline, CDR1 is PRHDT, CDR2 FYEKMQ (reference sequence). The CDR3 consists of 13 residues. V lost 4 bases to trimming and J lost 1 base, with 7 bases between them. The CDR3 here is CASSWLGNTEAFF. CDR3 nucleotides: TGTGCCAGCAGCTGGTTGGGGAACACTGAAGCTTTCTTT.

This clone was detected once. This rearrangement joins TRBV28 to TRBJ2-2; weak D call: TRBD1 (6 bases). The V gene lost 7 bases and the J gene lost 4 bases, with 19 bases spanning the gap. Germline loops: CDR1 MDHEN, CDR2 SYDVKM. The CDR3 sequence is 16 residues long. The CDR3 DNA follows: TGTGCCAGCATACCATACAGGGCCGGACGCACCGGGGAGCTGTTTTTT. It encodes CASIPYRAGRTGELFF.

In its sample, this clone was seen once. The chain is built from TRBV11-3 and TRBJ2-5, with 7 bases matching TRBD1. CDR3 length: 15 amino acids. Germline V gene data show CDR1 as SGHNT and CDR2 as YENEEA. J lost 3 bases, V lost 1 base, and 5 bases had no gene match. This CDR3 reads CASSLGPTGKETQYF. CDR3 in DNA: TGTGCCAGCAGCTTAGGGCCGACAGGGAAAGAGACCCAGTACTTC.

The chain uses TRBV7-8 and TRBJ2-2, with unresolved D. CDR3 length: 14 amino acids. Germline loops: CDR1 SGHVS, CDR2 FQNEAQ. V was shortened by 2 bases and J by 6 bases, with 10 bases between the two germline ends. CDR3 sequence (DNA): TGTGCCAGCAGCTTAATGACCCTGGCCGGGGAGCTGTTTTTT. It is translated as CASSLMTLAGELFF.

This clone was counted between two and nine times. The chain recombines TRBV5-4 with TRBJ1-2; maybe TRBD1 (6 bases). Per germline, CDR1 SGHNT and CDR2 YYREEE (reference sequence). Trimming pared 0 bases from V and 2 bases from J, leaving 8 bases between. The CDR3 extends over 14 amino acids. The CDR3 bases are TGTGCCAGCAGCTTGGTCGGGGGCAACTATGGCTACACCTTC. Translated, it gives CASSLVGGNYGYTF.